This T cell receptor beta chain was captured by sequencing in a study of cytomegalovirus exposure and HLA in healthy donors. Overall study results and limits: When analyzed later, the rates of TCR association showed variation by HLA locus, with DRB1 the most and HLA-C the fewest.

Trimming cost V 5 bases and J 10 bases, with 12 bases left between them. There are 12 residues in the CDR3. Germline CDR1 is MNHEY and CDR2 is SMNVEV (reference sequence). About this clone itself: Its antigen is still unknown.

Use of 60 Vbeta and 13 Jbeta primers characterized the PCR. The method was immunoSEQ multiplex PCR; TCRdb's version includes in-frame clones alone and lacks a portion of them. The sample gives about 90,000 clones, over 80% of which show up once; roughly 2.3% is in the top ten. The receptor was isolated from a man aged 18 to 29 in good health and CMV-seronegative. Sequences were obtained from PBMCs. This sequence joins TRBV27 and TRBJ2-1; the D is unclear. The CDR3 loop reads CASSKPGLEQFF. CDR3 DNA: TGTGCCAGCAGTAAACCGGGTCTAGAGCAGTTCTTC.